Each of the 7 T cell receptor beta chains below was sequenced from the same sample in a study of regulatory T cells (dated by TCRdb to the late 2010s). Receptor amplification or capture employed the immunoSEQ multiplex PCR assay. For the multiplex PCR, 52 forward TRBV primers and 13 reverse TRBJ primers were used, and amplification bias was corrected with both assay-based and computational methods. Imported from immuneACCESS, the table was reduced by TCRdb to in-frame sequences with V and J called. These copies leave out some clones; in studies compared against another copy, an unresolved V gene accounts for under half, and the cause of the remainder is not known. The sample profile shows just over 20,000 clones; 80% to 95% of them were found once. 3.5% to 4% of the sample goes to the ten largest clones. The sample consisted of CD8+ T cells sorted from blood. The receptors derive from a child aged 2 to 9 with CD3G deficiency.

This clone came up a few times. The V gene is TRBV28, the J gene TRBJ1-2; D ambiguous. Germline V gives CDR1 MDHEN, CDR2 SYDVKM. Trimming left V 6 bases short and J 6 bases short, with 14 bases between. The CDR3 extends over 13 amino acids. Here the CDR3 reads CASSSDLAHGYTF. The CDR3 DNA sequence: TGTGCCAGCAGCTCCGACCTGGCCCATGGCTACACCTTC.

The chain carries TRBV28 and TRBJ1-5; D ambiguous. With 6 bases removed from V and 6 bases from J, the gap between germline ends came to 15 bases. The germline V gene has CDR1 MDHEN and CDR2 SYDVKM. This CDR3 region has 14 residues. The CDR3 loop is CASSLIWESQPQHF. CDR3 sequence (DNA): TGTGCCAGCAGCCTTATCTGGGAGAGTCAGCCCCAGCATTTT. The whole variable domain, filled in from reference TRBV28 and TRBJ1-5, reads DVKVTQSSRYLVKRTGEKVFLECVQDMDHENMFWYRQDPGLGLRLIYFSYDVKMKEKGDIPEGYSVSREKKERFSLILESASTNQTSMYLCASSLIWESQPQHFGDGTRLSIL.

V and J are TRBV6-1 and TRBJ2-7, with D perhaps matching TRBD2 (6 bases). This CDR3 comprises 15 residues. The V end was cut by 7 bases, the J end by 3 bases, with 19 bases between. Germline-derived CDR1 and CDR2 are MNHNS and SASEGT. The CDR3 nucleotides are TGTGCCAGCACACCATCCGGGACTTTGGGCTACGAGCAGTACTTC. It specifies CASTPSGTLGYEQYF.

This clone was recorded only once. CDR3 protein: CASSEAGISYEQYF. CDR3 coding DNA: TGTGCCAGCAGTGAAGCGGGGATCTCCTACGAGCAGTACTTC. The rearrangement joins TRBV6-1 to TRBJ2-7; D unresolved. CDR1 and CDR2 (germline): MNHNS, SASEGT. Trimming shortened V by 0 bases and J by 0 bases, and 6 bases separated the two germline ends. This CDR3 comprises 14 residues.

This rearrangement joins TRBV28 to TRBJ2-7, with D possibly matching TRBD1 (5 bases). There are 15 residues in the CDR3. Germline CDR1 MDHEN, CDR2 SYDVKM. The V gene lost 4 bases and the J gene lost 2 bases, with 15 bases spanning the gap. The CDR3, as DNA: TGTGCCAGCAGTTCAAGACAGTCCCCCACCTACGAGCAGTACTTC. Protein product: CASSSRQSPTYEQYF.

This sequence joins TRBV28 and TRBJ2-7; D possibly corresponds to TRBD1 (6 bases). The CDR3 extends over 15 amino acids. Germline loops: CDR1 MDHEN, CDR2 SYDVKM. V dropped 2 bases and J dropped 2 bases, with 13 bases sitting between them. The CDR3 DNA reads as TGTGCCAGCAGTTTAAGACAGGTCAGGCCCTACGAGCAGTACTTC. It yields the protein CASSLRQVRPYEQYF.

The chain couples TRBV7-9 to TRBJ2-7; 9 nucleotides align to TRBD1. Germline trimming cut 0 bases from V and 3 bases from J; bases unmatched to any gene: 3. Germline V gene data show CDR1 as SEHNR and CDR2 as FQNEAQ (reference sequence). The length of the CDR3 is 15 residues. The DNA of the CDR3 is TGTGCCAGCAGCTTAGCTGGGACAGGGCACTACGAGCAGTACTTC. Amino acid sequence: CASSLAGTGHYEQYF. Drawing the rest from reference TRBV7-9 and TRBJ2-7, the complete variable domain is DTGVSQNPRHKITKRGQNVTFRCDPISEHNRLYWYRQTLGQGPEFLTYFQNEAQLEKSRLLSDRFSAERPKGSFSTLEIQRTEQGDSAMYLCASSLAGTGHYEQYFGPGTRLTVT.